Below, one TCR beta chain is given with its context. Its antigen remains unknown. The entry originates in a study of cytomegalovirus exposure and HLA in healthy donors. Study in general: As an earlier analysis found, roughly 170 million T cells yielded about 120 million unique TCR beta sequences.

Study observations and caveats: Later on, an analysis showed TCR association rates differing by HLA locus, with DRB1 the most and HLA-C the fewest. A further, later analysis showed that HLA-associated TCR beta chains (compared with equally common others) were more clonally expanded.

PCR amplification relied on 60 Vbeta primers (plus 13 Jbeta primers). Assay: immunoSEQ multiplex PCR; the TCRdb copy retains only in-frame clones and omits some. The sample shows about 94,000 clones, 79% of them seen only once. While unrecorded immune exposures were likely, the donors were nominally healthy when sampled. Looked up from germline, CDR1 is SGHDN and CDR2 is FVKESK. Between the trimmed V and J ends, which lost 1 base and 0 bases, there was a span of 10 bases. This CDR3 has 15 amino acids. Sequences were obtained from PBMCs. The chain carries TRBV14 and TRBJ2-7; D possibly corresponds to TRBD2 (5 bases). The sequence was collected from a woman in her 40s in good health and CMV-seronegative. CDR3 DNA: TGTGCCAGCAGCCAAGTAGGACTCATCTCCTACGAGCAGTACTTC. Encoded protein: CASSQVGLISYEQYF.